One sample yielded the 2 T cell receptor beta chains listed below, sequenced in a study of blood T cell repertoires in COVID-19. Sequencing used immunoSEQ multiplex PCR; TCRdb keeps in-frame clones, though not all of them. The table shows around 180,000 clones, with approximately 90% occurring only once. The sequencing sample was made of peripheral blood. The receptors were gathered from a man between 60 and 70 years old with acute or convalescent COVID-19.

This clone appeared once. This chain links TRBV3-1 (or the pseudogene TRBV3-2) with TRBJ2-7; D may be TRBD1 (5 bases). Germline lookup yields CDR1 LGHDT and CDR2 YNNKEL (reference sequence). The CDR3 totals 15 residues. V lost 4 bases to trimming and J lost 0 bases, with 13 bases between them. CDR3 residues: CASSPTELSSYEQYF. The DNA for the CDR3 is TGTGCCAGCAGCCCGACAGAACTAAGCTCCTACGAGCAGTACTTC.

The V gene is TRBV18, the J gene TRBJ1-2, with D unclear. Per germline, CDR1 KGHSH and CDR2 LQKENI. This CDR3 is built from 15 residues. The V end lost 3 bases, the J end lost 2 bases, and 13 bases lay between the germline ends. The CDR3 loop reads CASSPSTTNNYGYTF. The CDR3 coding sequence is TGTGCCAGCTCACCTTCCACGACAAACAACTATGGCTACACCTTC. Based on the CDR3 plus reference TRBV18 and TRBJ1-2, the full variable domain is NAGVMQNPRHLVRRRGQEARLRCSPMKGHSHVYWYRQLPEEGLKFMVYLQKENIIDESGMPKERFSAEFPKEGPSILRIQQVVRGDSAAYFCASSPSTTNNYGYTFGSGTRLTVV.